The clone carrying this T cell receptor beta chain was observed many times. One entry per CDR3 protein, called by TCRdb with MiXCR from the 5' RACE reads. Found here are about 340,000 distinct CDR3 sequences, about 12% of them singletons; the top ten hold approximately 7.5%. The CDR3 is 14 residues long. The ends were cut back, 4 bases at V and 4 bases at J, with 13 bases in the middle. The sample originates from a study of identical twins. A further study also used this sample, focusing on yellow fever vaccine responses in identical twins.

What was sequenced was CD8+ T cells sorted from blood. The TCR sequence derives from a young woman in good health. The rearrangement links TRBV12-3 or TRBV12-4 to TRBJ1-1; D gene ambiguous. For the CDR3, the DNA is TGTGCCAGCAGTTCGACCATCCGGGGCACTGAAGCTTTCTTT. This encodes CASSSTIRGTEAFF.